The sequence of this TCR beta chain was determined in a study of beta chain features in type 1 diabetes. The isolated RNA, all of it, was reverse transcribed, so expressed TCRB transcripts were what got sequenced. Generated by immunoSEQ multiplex PCR, the TCRdb table keeps only in-frame clones and is missing some. The sample comprises about 240,000 clones, roughly 13% of which are singletons, and approximately 0.018% rests with the top ten. The germline CDR1 and CDR2 sequences are MNHNS and SASEGT. This CDR3 has 13 amino acids. The V gene lost 10 bases and the J gene lost 2 bases, with 14 bases spanning the gap. This clone came up a few times. What it binds is not known. Findings and caveats of the study: All four CD4+ subsets of Type 1 diabetes patients contained TCRB CDR3s that were moderately but significantly shorter.

The sequenced sample was naive CD4+ T cells from blood. This TCR was recovered from a man younger than 45 with type 1 diabetes. This chain links TRBV6-1 with TRBJ1-2, with a tentative D call TRBD1 (5 bases). CDR3 in DNA: TGTGCCACCCCTCGGGCAGGGAACTATGGCTACACCTTC. This codes for CATPRAGNYGYTF.